This TCR beta chain was found in a study of tumor and adjacent non-tumor tissue in lung cancer (dated by TCRdb to 2016 to 2019). Study-level background: Of the cohort, over 9 patients had adenocarcinoma, 2 had squamous cell carcinoma and 1 had small cell lung cancer. Bulk TCRbeta repertoires were compared between lung tumor tissue and matched distant non-tumor lung tissue obtained from more than 12 lung cancer patients. In total, sequencing yielded approximately 130,000,000 productive TCRbeta reads, which works out to an average of approximately 4 million reads per sample. The roughly 15 enrolled patients, of whom about 10 were men and 5 were women, were aged about 30 to 80 years and were diagnosed with TNM stage I to III disease. A few dozen paired specimens, one tumor and one normal lung sample per patient, were profiled by TCRbeta CDR3 sequencing.

RNA was isolated from bulk unsorted tissue, and RNA quality was assessed with a NanoDrop ND-1000 and an Agilent 2100. The donors were newly diagnosed lung cancer patients admitted for thoracic surgery in China from August to November 2014 who had not received prior chemotherapy. Patients who had received previous radiotherapy or chemotherapy, or who had another concurrent cancer, were excluded from the study. Pieces of surgical tissue measuring about 1-2 cm3 were kept in RNAlater solution and stored at -80 degrees C until use. Library method: multiplex PCR. The sequencer was an Illumina HiSeq 2500. Following protocols modified from ARM-PCR, the researchers constructed TCRbeta libraries through three rounds of nested PCR with primers (Table S4). Before sequencing, PCR products in the 200-500 bp range were cut out of the gel and cleaned up using the QIAquick gel extraction kit. The original pipeline was this. Trimmomatic was used to clean the reads, FLASH merged the cleaned reads into complete CDR3 sequences, and MiTCR assigned the sequences to V(D)J germline segments. Clonal diversity was computed as the inverse Simpson's index with VDJtools. A read counted as productive if the sequence was in-frame and lacked a premature stop codon. Through fastp at Q25 and MiXCR, TCRdb rebuilt clones from the public reads, retaining in-frame beta chains. Identical CDR3 proteins give one entry, which carries the most common genes and DNA. In this record, the V and J calls reflect TCRdb's handling and not the investigators' own analysis. In this sample the table shows 130,000 or so distinct CDR3 sequences, 66% of which occur a single time. The leading ten clones occupy around 13% of the sample.

Worth noting for this clonotype: No antigen is known for it. The junction does not match germline at one end; this may be a read error.

Paper-wide results and their limitations: TCR diversity (inverse Simpson) was significantly higher in tumor than in normal lung tissue (roughly 430 vs 170, P = 0.0075, Mann-Whitney U test). Neither the sequencing platform nor unique molecular identifiers are mentioned in the methods. The cohort had only approximately 16 patients, and the authors noted that larger samples and more detailed clinical data are needed. Because peripheral blood was not sequenced, the blood TCRbeta repertoires of the lung cancer patients in the study went unexamined. Significantly higher TCR diversity was found in younger patients, and higher tumor TCR diversity was associated with shorter overall and disease-free survival. In normal lung, the top 100 clones accounted for a significantly larger cumulative share of the repertoire than in tumor tissue.

The sequencing sample was made of lung tumor tissue. This receptor was taken from a man in his thirties or forties with non-small cell lung cancer.

CDR3 reads: CAISDPGQGLYGYIF. The base sequence is TGTGCCATCAGTGACCCTGGACAGGGACTCTATGGCTACATCTTC. The sequence links TRBV10-3 to TRBJ1-2; TRBD1 aligns with 8 central bases. The CDR3 starts with the cysteine, ends with the phenylalanine, and has 15 residues. Just CDR3 DNA is preserved here, 45 bases in frame from base 1. The germline V gene gives CDR1 as ENHRY and CDR2 as SYGVKD.